Listed here are 16 T cell receptor beta chains from one sample, sequenced in a study of human T cells and chemical hapten exposure. The time point denotes: pre-sensitization, week 0. Described treatment: therapeutic diphenylcyclopropenone sensitization with weekly scalp DPC. Via MiXCR, TCRdb re-called the RACE reads, giving one row per CDR3 protein. The sample includes 35,000 to 45,000 distinct CDR3 sequences, around 11% of them seen just once. Sequenced here: whole blood, sampled in connection with sensitization to the hapten diphenylcyclopropenone (DPC). The receptors here all came from a woman aged 30 to 39 with alopecia areata. Some clones in this sample may be carry-over from other donors' samples.

V and J are TRBV3-1 and TRBJ2-7, with 12 bases matching TRBD1. The junction had 5 bases not matched to a gene; V was cut back by 4 bases and J by 1 base. Germline lookup yields CDR1 LGHDT and CDR2 YNNKEL (reference sequence). This CDR3 region has 16 residues. This CDR3 is CASSRPGQGASYEQYF. The CDR3 DNA reads TGTGCCAGCAGCCGTCCGGGACAGGGGGCGTCCTACGAGCAGTACTTC.

The rearrangement links TRBV5-4 to TRBJ1-3; D unresolved. The CDR3 spans 16 residues. Germline CDR1 reads SGHNT; CDR2 reads YYREEE (reference sequence). Trimming took 4 bases from V and 0 from J, leaving 14 bases between them. The CDR3 DNA follows: TGTGCCAGCAGCACCCTCGAGGGAAGCTCTGGAAACACCATATATTTT. Amino acids: CASSTLEGSSGNTIYF.

Ten or more counts support this clonotype. The chain joins TRBV7-3 to TRBJ2-5; 8 bases line up with TRBD2. The ends lost 2 bases at V and 7 bases at J; junction bases unmatched: 9. Germline loops: CDR1 SGHTA, CDR2 FQGTGA. The CDR3 totals 15 residues. DNA for the CDR3: TGTGCCAGCAGCTTAGATTCCAGCGGGAGTCGGACCCAGTACTTC. The encoded protein is CASSLDSSGSRTQYF.

This clonotype occurred a few times. This chain connects TRBV5-8 to TRBJ2-1; possibly TRBD2 for D (7 bases). The CDR3 loop spans 12 amino acids. Germline values: CDR1 SGHTS, CDR2 YDEGEE. CDR3: CVTESGGRGQFF. In nucleotides, the CDR3 is TGTGTCACCGAATCGGGGGGCAGAGGGCAGTTCTTC.

This sequence joins TRBV4-2 and TRBJ1-3; tentative D call: TRBD1 (5 bases). Germline loops: CDR1 LGHNA, CDR2 YNFKEQ. V was shortened by 1 base and J by 1 base, with 8 bases between the two germline ends. This CDR3 contains 15 residues. CDR3 DNA sequence: TGTGCCAGCAGCCAAGGAGAGGGGTCTGGAAACACCATATATTTT. The encoded protein is CASSQGEGSGNTIYF.

This clonotype was recorded a few times. V is TRBV29-1 and J is TRBJ2-3; 7 bases match TRBD1. CDR1 and CDR2 from the germline V gene are SQVTM and ANQGSEA. V lost 7 bases to trimming and J lost 4 bases; unmatched junction nucleotides: 8. This CDR3 spans 13 amino acids. Here the CDR3 DNA reads TGCAGCGGAAGACGGACAGGCCCAGATACGCAGTATTTT. It yields the protein CSGRRTGPDTQYF.

The chain uses TRBV6-5 and TRBJ2-4; D tentatively reads TRBD1 or TRBD2 (7 bases each). CDR1 is MNHEY and CDR2 is SVGAGI in the germline V gene. V was clipped by 6 bases and J by 7 bases, with 19 bases between them. CDR3 length equals 15 residues. CDR3 amino acids: CASRLKGGTENIQYF. The CDR3 region has the DNA TGTGCCAGCAGGCTAAAGGGGGGGACAGAGAACATTCAGTACTTC.

There are a few counts of this clonotype. This chain links TRBV7-6 with TRBJ2-3, with D possibly being TRBD2 (6 bases). Germline CDR1 SGHVS, CDR2 FNYEAQ. The CDR3 is 14 amino acids. V lost 5 bases, J lost 2 bases, and 11 bases lay in between. The CDR3 is CASSGTLLTDTQYF. In DNA, the CDR3 is TGTGCCAGCAGCGGGACTTTACTCACAGATACGCAGTATTTT.

The V call is TRBV28, the J call TRBJ2-2; 9 bases are a match to TRBD2. The V gene end was trimmed by 8 bases and the J gene end by 7 bases; junction bases not matched to a gene: 8. The CDR3 extends over 14 amino acids. The germline gives CDR1 MDHEN, CDR2 SYDVKM. In nucleotides, the CDR3 is TGTGCCAGCGGGACTAGCACTTCGGTCGGGGAGCTGTTTTTT. As protein: CASGTSTSVGELFF.

This clonotype was detected only a few times. This sequence joins TRBV19 and TRBJ1-2, with 8 bases aligning to TRBD1. The V gene's germline CDR1 is LNHDA and CDR2 SQIVND (reference sequence). The CDR3 extends over 15 amino acids. Unmatched junction bases numbered 7, after V lost 3 bases and J lost 4 bases. DNA for the CDR3: TGTGCCAGTAGTATCGGACAGGGAGGACGCTATGGCTACACCTTC. This sequence encodes CASSIGQGGRYGYTF.

This clonotype was seen a few times. The rearrangement uses TRBV20-1 and TRBJ2-1; 9 bases fit TRBD2. Germline V CDR1 and CDR2: DFQATT, SNEGSKA (reference sequence). The V and J ends lost 6 bases and 9 bases, in that order; junction bases with no gene match: 6. The CDR3 covers 12 residues. CDR3: CSASLAGSEQFF. The CDR3 bases are TGCAGTGCAAGTCTAGCGGGGAGTGAGCAGTTCTTC.

This clonotype appeared a few times. The chain couples TRBV27 to TRBJ1-1; 7 nucleotides agree with TRBD1. V lost 7 bases and J lost 4; bases outside the gene matches: 9. Germline V lookup: CDR1 MNHEY, CDR2 SMNVEV (reference sequence). This CDR3 has 14 residues. In DNA, the CDR3 is TGTGCCAGCACTTCTCTTACAGGGGCCACTGAAGCTTTCTTT. Translating it yields CASTSLTGATEAFF.

This clonotype was recorded many times. This sequence joins TRBV18 and TRBJ2-1, with D possibly called TRBD1 or TRBD2 (5 bases each). Trimming shortened V by 1 base and J by 3 bases, and 10 bases separated the two germline ends. This CDR3 region has 15 residues. CDR1 and CDR2 from the germline V gene are KGHSH and LQKENI. CDR3 sequence reads: CASSPLGANYNEQFF. The CDR3 DNA follows: TGTGCCAGCTCACCACTCGGGGCTAACTACAATGAGCAGTTCTTC.

The chain links TRBV20-1 to TRBJ1-1; a possible D gene is TRBD1 (6 bases). This CDR3 contains 18 residues. V was shortened by 2 bases and J by 3 bases, with 25 bases between the two germline ends. The germline CDR1 and CDR2 sequences are DFQATT and SNEGSKA (reference sequence). CDR3 sequence reads: CSARPPPGTRYWDTEAFF. DNA for the CDR3: TGCAGTGCTAGACCACCTCCCGGGACAAGGTACTGGGACACTGAAGCTTTCTTT.

This clonotype was counted ten times or more. V gene TRBV7-9 combines with J gene TRBJ1-2; 7 bases match TRBD1. Germline V gene lookup returns CDR1 SEHNR and CDR2 FQNEAQ (reference sequence). This CDR3 has 17 residues. The V and J ends lost 5 bases and 4 bases, in that order; junction bases with no gene match: 16. The CDR3 nucleotides are TGTGCCAGCAGCCCCAACTCAGCCGGGACAGCTGTCTATGGCTACACCTTC. Its protein product is CASSPNSAGTAVYGYTF.

The chain's CDR3 is CASSVTGFAEAFF. As DNA, the CDR3 is TGTGCCAGCAGCGTTACAGGGTTCGCTGAAGCTTTCTTT. The rearrangement uses TRBV7-2 and TRBJ1-1, with D possibly TRBD1 on 6 matching bases. Germline V gene lookup returns CDR1 SGHTA and CDR2 FQGNSA. The CDR3 spans 13 residues. The ends were cut back, 5 bases at V and 6 bases at J, with 13 bases in the middle.